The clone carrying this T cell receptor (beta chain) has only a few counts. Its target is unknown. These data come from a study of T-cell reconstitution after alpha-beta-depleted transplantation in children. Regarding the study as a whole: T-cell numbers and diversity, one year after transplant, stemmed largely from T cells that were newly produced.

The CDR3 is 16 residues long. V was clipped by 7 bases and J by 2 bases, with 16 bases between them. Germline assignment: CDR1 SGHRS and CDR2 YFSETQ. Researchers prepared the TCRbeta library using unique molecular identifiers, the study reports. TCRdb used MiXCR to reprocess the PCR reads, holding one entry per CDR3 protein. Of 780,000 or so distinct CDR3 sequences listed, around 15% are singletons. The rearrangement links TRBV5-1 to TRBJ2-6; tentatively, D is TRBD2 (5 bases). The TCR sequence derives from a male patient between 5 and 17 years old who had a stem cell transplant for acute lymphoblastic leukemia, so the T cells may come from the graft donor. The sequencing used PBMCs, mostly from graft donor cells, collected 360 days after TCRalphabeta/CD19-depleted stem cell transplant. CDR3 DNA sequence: TGCGCCAGCTCCCTGGCGTCGGGGACTGGGGCCAACGTCCTGACTTTC. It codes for CASSLASGTGANVLTF.